This note documents a single T cell receptor beta chain sequence. Trimming removed 7 bases from V and 7 bases from J, with 13 bases in between. Germline lookup yields CDR1 MNHNS and CDR2 SASEGT. The CDR3 totals 12 residues. The data stem from a study of T cells in Graves' hyperthyroidism and ophthalmopathy. Uncontrolled infection, other autoimmune disease, pregnancy or lactation excluded patients. The PBMCs were taken from around 9.1 ml of fresh peripheral blood. Amplified TCR beta CDR3 regions derived from RNA transcripts. Carried out on the TCR CDR3, a first-round RT-PCR used the HTBI primer set. In TCRdb, the multiplex PCR reads were re-called with MiXCR into one record per CDR3 protein. The data hold around 450,000 distinct CDR3 sequences, with about an eighth observed a single time.

This receptor was identified in a young woman with Graves' hyperthyroidism. The chain links TRBV6-1 to TRBJ1-2; possible D gene TRBD1, 5 bases. The material sequenced was blood. DNA of the CDR3: TGTGCCAGCACCTCCCAGGGTGTTGGCTACACCTTC. Translation: CASTSQGVGYTF.